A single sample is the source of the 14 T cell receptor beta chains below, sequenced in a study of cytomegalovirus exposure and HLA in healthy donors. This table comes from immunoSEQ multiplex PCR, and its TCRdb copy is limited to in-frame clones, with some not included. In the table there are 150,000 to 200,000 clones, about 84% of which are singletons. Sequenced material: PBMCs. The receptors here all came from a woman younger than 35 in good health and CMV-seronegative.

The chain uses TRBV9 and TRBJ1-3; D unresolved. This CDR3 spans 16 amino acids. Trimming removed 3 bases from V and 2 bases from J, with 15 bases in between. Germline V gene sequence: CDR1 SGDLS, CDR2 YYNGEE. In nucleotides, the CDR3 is TGTGCCAGCAGCGCCGTTCTGGGAGCCCCTGGAAACACCATATATTTT. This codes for CASSAVLGAPGNTIYF.

As DNA, the CDR3 is TGCAGCGTTGAATTGGCAGGGGGCTACGAGCAGTACTTC. Encoded protein: CSVELAGGYEQYF. The chain combines TRBV29-1 with TRBJ2-7, with 7 bases lining up with TRBD1. The germline V gene encodes CDR1 SQVTM and CDR2 ANQGSEA. V trimming: 2 bases; J trimming: 3 bases; junction bases outside the gene matches: 4. The CDR3 contains 13 residues.

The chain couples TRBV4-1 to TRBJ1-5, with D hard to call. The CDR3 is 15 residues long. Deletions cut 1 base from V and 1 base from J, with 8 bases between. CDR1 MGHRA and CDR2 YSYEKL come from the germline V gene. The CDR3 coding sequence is TGCGCCAGCAGCCAAGGAGGAGGGAGCAATCAGCCCCAGCATTTT. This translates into CASSQGGGSNQPQHF.

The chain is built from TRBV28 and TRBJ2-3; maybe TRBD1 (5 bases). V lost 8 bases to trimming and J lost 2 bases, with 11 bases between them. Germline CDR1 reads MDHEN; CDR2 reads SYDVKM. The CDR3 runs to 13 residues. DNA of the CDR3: TGTGCCAGCGTCGACAGAAACACAGATACGCAGTATTTT. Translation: CASVDRNTDTQYF.

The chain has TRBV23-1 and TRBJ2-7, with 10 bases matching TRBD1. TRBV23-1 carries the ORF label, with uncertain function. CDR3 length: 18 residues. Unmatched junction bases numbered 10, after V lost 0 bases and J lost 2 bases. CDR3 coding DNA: TGCGCCAGCAGTCAATCGCGAGGACAGGGGGATAGAGCCTACGAGCAGTACTTC. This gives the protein CASSQSRGQGDRAYEQYF.

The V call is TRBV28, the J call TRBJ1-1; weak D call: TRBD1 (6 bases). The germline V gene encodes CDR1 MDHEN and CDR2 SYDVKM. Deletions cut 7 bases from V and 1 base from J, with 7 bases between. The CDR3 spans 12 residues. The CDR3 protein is CASMGANTEAFF. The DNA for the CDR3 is TGTGCCAGCATGGGGGCGAACACTGAAGCTTTCTTT.

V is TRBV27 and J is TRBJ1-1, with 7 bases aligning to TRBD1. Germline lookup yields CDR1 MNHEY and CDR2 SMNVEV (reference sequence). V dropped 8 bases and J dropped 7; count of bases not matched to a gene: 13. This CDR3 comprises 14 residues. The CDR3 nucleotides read TGTGCCAGCGTCCGACAGGGAACGAAGGGTGAAGCTTTCTTT. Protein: CASVRQGTKGEAFF.

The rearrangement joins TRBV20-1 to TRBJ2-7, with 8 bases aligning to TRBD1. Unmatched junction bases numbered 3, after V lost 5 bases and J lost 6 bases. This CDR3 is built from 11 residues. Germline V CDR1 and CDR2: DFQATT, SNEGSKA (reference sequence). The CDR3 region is CSAVGTGEQYF. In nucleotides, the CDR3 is TGCAGTGCTGTAGGGACAGGCGAGCAGTACTTC.

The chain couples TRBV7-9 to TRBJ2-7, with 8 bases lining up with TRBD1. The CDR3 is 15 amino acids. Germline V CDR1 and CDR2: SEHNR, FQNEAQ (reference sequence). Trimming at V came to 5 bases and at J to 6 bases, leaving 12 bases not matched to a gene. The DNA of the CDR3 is TGTGCCAGCAGCGGCCAGGGGGCGCGTACGGTCGAGCAGTACTTC. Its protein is CASSGQGARTVEQYF.

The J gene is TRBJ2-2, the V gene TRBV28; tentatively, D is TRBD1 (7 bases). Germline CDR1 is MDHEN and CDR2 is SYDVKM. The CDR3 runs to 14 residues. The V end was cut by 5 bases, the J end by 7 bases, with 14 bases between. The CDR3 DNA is TGTGCCAGCAGTACCGGAGGGGGCTTCGGGGAGCTGTTTTTT. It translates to CASSTGGGFGELFF.

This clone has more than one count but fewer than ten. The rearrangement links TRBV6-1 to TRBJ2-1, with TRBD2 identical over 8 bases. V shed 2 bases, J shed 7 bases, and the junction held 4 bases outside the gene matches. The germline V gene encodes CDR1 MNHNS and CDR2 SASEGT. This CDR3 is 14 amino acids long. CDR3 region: CASSENGRVNEQFF. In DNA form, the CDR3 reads TGTGCCAGCAGTGAAAACGGGAGGGTAAATGAGCAGTTCTTC.

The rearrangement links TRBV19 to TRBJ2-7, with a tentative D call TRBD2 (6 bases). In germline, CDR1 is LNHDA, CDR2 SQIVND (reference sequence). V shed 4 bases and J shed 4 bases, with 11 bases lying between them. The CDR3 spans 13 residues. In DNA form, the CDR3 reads TGTGCCAGTAGTAGGGGGGTTGGTTACGAGCAGTACTTC. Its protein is CASSRGVGYEQYF.

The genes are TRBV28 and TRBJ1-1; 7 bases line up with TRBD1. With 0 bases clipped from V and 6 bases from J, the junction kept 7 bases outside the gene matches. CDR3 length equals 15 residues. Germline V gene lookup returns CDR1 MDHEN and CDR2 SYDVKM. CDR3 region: CASSLWRQGNSEAFF. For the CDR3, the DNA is TGTGCCAGCAGTTTATGGAGACAGGGTAATTCTGAAGCTTTCTTT.

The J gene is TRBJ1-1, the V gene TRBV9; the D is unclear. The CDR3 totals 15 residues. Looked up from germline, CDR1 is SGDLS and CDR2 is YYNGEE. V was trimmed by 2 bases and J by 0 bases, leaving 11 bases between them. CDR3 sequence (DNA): TGTGCCAGCAGCGTGGCCCAGTACATGAACACTGAAGCTTTCTTT. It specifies CASSVAQYMNTEAFF.